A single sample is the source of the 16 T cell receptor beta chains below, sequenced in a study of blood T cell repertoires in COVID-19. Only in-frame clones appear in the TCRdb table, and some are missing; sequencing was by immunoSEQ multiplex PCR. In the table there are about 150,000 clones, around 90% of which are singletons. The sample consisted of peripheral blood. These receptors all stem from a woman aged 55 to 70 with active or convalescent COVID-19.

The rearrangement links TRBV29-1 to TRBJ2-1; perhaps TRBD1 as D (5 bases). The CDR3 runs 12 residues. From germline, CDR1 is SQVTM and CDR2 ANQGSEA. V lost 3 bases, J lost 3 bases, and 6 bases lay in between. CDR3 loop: CSVDQGYNEQFF. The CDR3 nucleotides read TGCAGCGTTGATCAGGGCTACAATGAGCAGTTCTTC.

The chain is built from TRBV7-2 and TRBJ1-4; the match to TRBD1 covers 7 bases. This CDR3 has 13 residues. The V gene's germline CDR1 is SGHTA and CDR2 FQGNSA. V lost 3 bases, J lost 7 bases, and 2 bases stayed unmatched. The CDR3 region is CASSFNRGEKLFF. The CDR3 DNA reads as TGTGCCAGCAGCTTTAACAGGGGTGAAAAACTGTTTTTT.

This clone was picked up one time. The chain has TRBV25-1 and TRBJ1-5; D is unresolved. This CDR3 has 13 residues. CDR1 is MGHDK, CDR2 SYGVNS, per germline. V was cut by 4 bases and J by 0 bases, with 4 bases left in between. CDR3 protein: CASSAHSNQPQHF. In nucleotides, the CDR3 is TGTGCCAGCAGTGCCCATAGCAATCAGCCCCAGCATTTT.

The CDR3 loop reads CASSRGRGQPQHF. For the CDR3, the DNA is TGTGCCAGCAGCCGAGGAAGAGGTCAGCCCCAGCATTTT. The V gene is TRBV14, the J gene TRBJ1-5; D call uncertain. Germline lookup yields CDR1 SGHDN and CDR2 FVKESK. With 4 bases removed from V and 6 bases from J, the gap between germline ends came to 10 bases. CDR3 length equals 13 residues.

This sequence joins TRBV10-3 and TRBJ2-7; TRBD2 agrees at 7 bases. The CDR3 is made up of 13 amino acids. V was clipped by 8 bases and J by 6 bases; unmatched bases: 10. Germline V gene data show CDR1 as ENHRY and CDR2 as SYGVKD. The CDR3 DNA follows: TGTGCCATCGCCAGCGGGGACTCGGGCGAGCAGTACTTC. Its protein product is CAIASGDSGEQYF.

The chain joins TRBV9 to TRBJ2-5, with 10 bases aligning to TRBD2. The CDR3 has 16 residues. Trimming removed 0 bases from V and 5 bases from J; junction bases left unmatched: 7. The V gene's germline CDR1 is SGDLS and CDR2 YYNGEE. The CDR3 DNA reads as TGTGCCAGCAGCGTAGACCTAGCGGGGGTTCGGGAGACCCAGTACTTC. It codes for CASSVDLAGVRETQYF. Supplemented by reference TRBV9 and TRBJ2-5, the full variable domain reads DSGVTQTPKHLITATGQRVTLRCSPRSGDLSVYWYQQSLDQGLQFLIQYYNGEERAKGNILERFSAQQFPDLHSELNLSSLELGDSALYFCASSVDLAGVRETQYFGPGTRLLVL.

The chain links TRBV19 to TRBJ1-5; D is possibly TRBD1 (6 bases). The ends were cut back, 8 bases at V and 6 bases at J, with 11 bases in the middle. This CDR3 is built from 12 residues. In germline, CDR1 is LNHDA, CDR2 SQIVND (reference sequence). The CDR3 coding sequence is TGTGCCAGTTGTCAGGGGATTCAGCCCCAGCATTTT. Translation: CASCQGIQPQHF.

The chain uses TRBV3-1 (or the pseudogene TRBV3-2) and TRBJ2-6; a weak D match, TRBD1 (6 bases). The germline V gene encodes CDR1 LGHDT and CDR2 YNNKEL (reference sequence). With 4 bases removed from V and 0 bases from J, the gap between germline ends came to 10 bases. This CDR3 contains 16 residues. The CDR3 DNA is TGTGCCAGCAGCCTAGGACAGCACTCTGGGGCCAACGTCCTGACTTTC. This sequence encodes CASSLGQHSGANVLTF.

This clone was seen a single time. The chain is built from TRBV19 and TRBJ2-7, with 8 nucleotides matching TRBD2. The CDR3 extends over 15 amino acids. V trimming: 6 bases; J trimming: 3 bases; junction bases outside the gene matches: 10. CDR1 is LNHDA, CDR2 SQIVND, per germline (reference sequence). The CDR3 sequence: CASRYSQRGSYEQYF. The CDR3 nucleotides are TGTGCCAGTAGGTACTCCCAGCGGGGGAGCTACGAGCAGTACTTC.

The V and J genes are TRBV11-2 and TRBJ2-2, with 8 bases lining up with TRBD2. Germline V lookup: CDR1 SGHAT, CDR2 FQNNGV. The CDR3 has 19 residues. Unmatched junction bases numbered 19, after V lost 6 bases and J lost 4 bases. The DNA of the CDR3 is TGTGCCAGCAGGCAAGACCTCAGAGGCGGGGGGCCGGGCACCGGGGAGCTGTTTTTT. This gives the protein CASRQDLRGGGPGTGELFF.

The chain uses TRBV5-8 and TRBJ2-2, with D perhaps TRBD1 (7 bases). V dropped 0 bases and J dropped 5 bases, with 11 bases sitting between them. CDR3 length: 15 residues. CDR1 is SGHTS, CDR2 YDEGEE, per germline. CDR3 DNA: TGTGCCAGCAGCTTGGTCCAGGGGGGAACCGGGGAGCTGTTTTTT. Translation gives CASSLVQGGTGELFF.

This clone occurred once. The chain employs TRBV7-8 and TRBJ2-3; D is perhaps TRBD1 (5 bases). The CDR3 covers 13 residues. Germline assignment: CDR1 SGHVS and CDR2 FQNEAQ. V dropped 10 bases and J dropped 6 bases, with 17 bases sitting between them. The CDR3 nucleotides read TGTGCCACCTCGAGGACACGCCAGGATACGCAGTATTTT. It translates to CATSRTRQDTQYF.

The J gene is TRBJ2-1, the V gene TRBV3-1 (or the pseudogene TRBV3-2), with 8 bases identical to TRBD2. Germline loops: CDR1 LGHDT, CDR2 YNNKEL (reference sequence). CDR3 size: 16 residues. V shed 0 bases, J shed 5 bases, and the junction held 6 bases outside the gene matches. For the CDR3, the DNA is TGTGCCAGCAGCCAAGATCGGAACGGGGGGGACAATGAGCAGTTCTTC. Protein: CASSQDRNGGDNEQFF.

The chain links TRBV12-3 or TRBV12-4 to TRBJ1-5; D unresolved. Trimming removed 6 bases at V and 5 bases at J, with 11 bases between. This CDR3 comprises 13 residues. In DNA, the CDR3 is TGTGCCAGCAGCTTGAGGGCGCATCAGCCCCAGCATTTT. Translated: CASSLRAHQPQHF.

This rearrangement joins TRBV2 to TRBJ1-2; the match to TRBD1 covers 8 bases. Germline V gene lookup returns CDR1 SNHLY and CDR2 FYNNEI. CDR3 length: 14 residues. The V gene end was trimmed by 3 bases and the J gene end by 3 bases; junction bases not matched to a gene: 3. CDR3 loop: CASSETGADYGYTF. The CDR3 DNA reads TGTGCCAGCAGTGAGACAGGGGCGGACTATGGCTACACCTTC.

The CDR3 DNA reads as TGTGCCAGCTCACCACCGTCGACAGGTGGGACCTATGGCTACACCTTC. It yields the protein CASSPPSTGGTYGYTF. The chain uses TRBV18 and TRBJ1-2, with TRBD1 as a possible D gene (6 bases). Germline assignment: CDR1 KGHSH and CDR2 LQKENI. V lost 0 bases and J 4 bases, leaving 15 bases between the germline ends. The CDR3 consists of 16 residues.